This TCR beta chain stems from a study of T cell responses to AZD1222 COVID-19 vaccine (dated by TCRdb to about 2021). About the full investigation: Because spike-specific TCR depth and breadth did not differ between the two schedules, AZD1222 recipients who got a second dose at roughly 4 weeks were pooled with those who got a second dose at roughly 12 weeks. A total of 233 trial participants underwent TCR sequencing, of whom 207 received two doses of AZD1222 and about 26 received two doses of the MenACWY control vaccine. Trial participants were enrolled into age subgroups of 18-55, 56-69 and 70-plus years, which contained about 150, 27 and 61 TCR-sequenced participants, respectively. What the authors observed across the whole study: Only a handful of AZD1222 recipients were SARS-CoV-2 seropositive at baseline, limiting conclusions about previously exposed vaccinees. Because no day 14 peak-response samples were available, the repertoires could be characterized only after the peak T cell response. Reportedly, almost half of the unique spike-specific TCRs recognized epitopes lying outside the regions that are mutated in the B.1.351 and B.1.1.7 variants. Spike-specific TCR breadth and depth rose significantly after two AZD1222 doses compared with day 0 and with MenACWY recipients. The whole spike protein was spanned by vaccine-associated CD4 TCRs, and dominant responses were seen in regions 160-218 and 743-854. In the small 56-69-year group, the increase in depth fell short of significance, most likely because of low power. Participants were mostly white British, with more females than males. The authors suggested clonal diversity may have been underestimated.

According to the study, the label for this sample's time point signals: baseline before first vaccination. The vaccinee samples were drawn from two UK trials, COV001 and COV002, one of which was a single-blind randomized controlled phase 2/3 trial testing AZD1222 (ChAdOx1 nCoV-19) in healthy adults. For TCRbeta chain sequencing, PBMC samples were collected from trial participants at day 0 and at day 28 after the second dose. The CDR3 regions of human TCRbeta chains were analyzed by immunosequencing. Per the source publication's procedure: TCRs in the repertoires were matched against a reference library of SARS-CoV-2-specific TCRs that had been generated with the MIRA antigen-specificity platform. Breadth was defined as the fraction of unique TCRs that were SARS-CoV-2-associated. Depth was defined as the fraction of total T cells that were SARS-CoV-2-associated. Using the MIRA data, each spike-specific TCR was mapped to the spike region that the TCR reacts to and placed in a CD4 or CD8 class. Log10-transformed breadth and depth values were compared by one-way ANOVA with Sidak's multiple comparisons tests. TCRdb took this table from immuneACCESS and kept in-frame rearrangements with V and J called. Such tables lack part of the clones; where checked against another copy, unresolved V genes explain under half of the gap, and the rest is unexplained. V, J and clone size are those of that table, while D and trimming were read from the DNA. This sample has roughly 110,000 clones in its table, and about 80% of those were observed once. The ten largest clones take up about 9% of the sample.

The CDR3 runs 14 residues from the cysteine to the phenylalanine. The CDR3 DNA has 42 bases and is translated from base 1. V loses 0 bases, J loses 2 bases, and the germline ends lie 8 bases apart. CDR1 and CDR2, per the germline V gene, are SGDLS and YYNGEE. Concerning this clone itself: What antigen it recognizes has not been identified. The sample holds no much larger clone one base away, and base qualities are not on file.

The clonotype was recovered from an adult in good health. The sequences come from peripheral blood, collected on day 0 of AZD1222 vaccination. The chain is made from TRBV9 and TRBJ1-2; the D segment could be TRBD1, given 6 matching bases. The DNA sequence is given as TGTGCCAGCAGCGTAGCTCAGGGGAACTATGGCTACACCTTC. This gives the protein CASSVAQGNYGYTF.